Shown below are 21 T cell receptor beta chains from a single sample sequenced in a study of blood T cell repertoires in COVID-19. Sequencing was performed with immunoSEQ multiplex PCR; in TCRdb, only in-frame clones are kept and a portion is missing. The table lists over 150,000 clones, about 83% of them singletons, with roughly 7.5% in the top ten. What was sequenced was peripheral blood. These receptors were collected from a man in his 60s with acute or convalescent COVID-19.

V and J are TRBV11-2 and TRBJ1-1; D not resolved. Germline CDR1 reads SGHAT; CDR2 reads FQNNGV. The CDR3 covers 13 residues. Trimming cost V 1 base and J 8 bases, with 11 bases left between them. The CDR3, as DNA: TGTGCCAGCAGCTTAGGCCTGGGCTCCGAAGCTTTCTTT. Protein sequence: CASSLGLGSEAFF.

As to this clone: The sample carries other DNA sequences with the same CDR3. CDR3 sequence reads: CASSYSRGNQPQHF. CDR3 bases: TGTGCCAGCAGTTACTCCAGGGGTAATCAGCCCCAGCATTTT. The V gene is TRBV6-5, the J gene TRBJ1-5, with D possibly TRBD1 on 6 matching bases. This CDR3 region has 14 residues. Deletions cut 0 bases from V and 4 bases from J, with 7 bases between. Germline CDR1 MNHEY, CDR2 SVGAGI.

The chain recombines TRBV4-3 with TRBJ2-3; perhaps TRBD1 as D (6 bases). With 0 bases removed from V and 0 bases from J, the gap between germline ends came to 7 bases. The CDR3 loop spans 15 amino acids. Germline V gene sequence: CDR1 LGHNA, CDR2 YSLEER. The CDR3: CASSQDGQSTDTQYF. The CDR3 coding sequence is TGCGCCAGCAGCCAAGATGGACAGAGCACAGATACGCAGTATTTT.

V and J are TRBV30 and TRBJ1-5; 8 bases are shared with TRBD1. Germline-derived CDR1 and CDR2 are GTSNPN and SVGIG (reference sequence). Trimming removed 3 bases from V and 3 bases from J; junction bases left unmatched: 7. The CDR3 runs 15 residues. The CDR3 DNA follows: TGTGCCTGGAGAGCACTACAGGGGGACAATCAGCCCCAGCATTTT. This gives the protein CAWRALQGDNQPQHF.

The chain joins TRBV24-1 to TRBJ2-3; 7 nucleotides align to TRBD1. Losses at the gene ends were 0 bases for V and 2 bases for J; bases not matched to a gene: 4. The CDR3 consists of 16 residues. CDR1 is KGHDR and CDR2 is SFDVKD in the germline V gene. In DNA form, the CDR3 reads TGTGCCACCAGTGATTTGCGCAGGGGGAACACAGATACGCAGTATTTT. It specifies CATSDLRRGNTDTQYF.

Only a few counts were recorded for this clone. The chain uses TRBV7-8 and TRBJ2-1; TRBD2 matches 11 bases. J gave up 8 bases and V 1 base, and 10 bases lay outside the gene matches. The CDR3 consists of 17 residues. Germline V gene data show CDR1 as SGHVS and CDR2 as FQNEAQ. The DNA for the CDR3 is TGTGCCAGCAGCTTAGGGGTTGGGACTAGCGGTCGTGATGAGCAGTTCTTC. Protein: CASSLGVGTSGRDEQFF.

This chain links TRBV5-1 with TRBJ1-6; no clear D gene. Per germline, CDR1 SGHRS and CDR2 YFSETQ. The V end was cut by 1 base, the J end by 0 bases, with 8 bases between. CDR3 length: 16 residues. The CDR3 spells CASSLTPSSYNSPLHF. CDR3 sequence (DNA): TGCGCCAGCAGCTTGACCCCTAGCTCCTATAATTCACCCCTCCACTTT.

The rearrangement uses TRBV7-8 and TRBJ2-7; a possible D gene is TRBD1 (5 bases). V shed 1 base and J shed 4 bases, with 11 bases lying between them. CDR1 is SGHVS, CDR2 FQNEAQ, per germline. The CDR3 covers 14 residues. CDR3 in DNA: TGTGCCAGCAGCTTAGGAGACAGAATTTACGAGCAGTACTTC. This codes for CASSLGDRIYEQYF.

J is TRBJ2-5 and V is TRBV6-2 or TRBV6-3; a possible D gene is TRBD1 (6 bases). Deletions cut 5 bases from V and 2 bases from J, with 15 bases between. The CDR3 runs 15 residues. The germline V gene encodes CDR1 MNHEY and CDR2 SVGEGT. CDR3 nucleotide sequence: TGTGCCAGCAGTAATCGTCGGACAGCACAAGAGACCCAGTACTTC. Protein product: CASSNRRTAQETQYF.

The chain employs TRBV5-6 and TRBJ1-1, with D hard to call. Germline CDR1 is SGHDT and CDR2 is YYEEEE. Deletions cut 0 bases from V and 5 bases from J, with 8 bases between. The CDR3 length is 13 residues. The CDR3 protein is CASSLAGETEAFF. DNA of the CDR3: TGTGCCAGCAGCTTGGCCGGGGAGACTGAAGCTTTCTTT.

This chain connects TRBV14 to TRBJ2-7; TRBD1 agrees at 8 bases. Trimming cost V 4 bases and J 6 bases; bases outside gene matches: 8. CDR3 size: 14 residues. CDR1 SGHDN and CDR2 FVKESK come from the germline V gene. The CDR3 DNA follows: TGTGCCAGCAGCCCCGGACAGGGAGAGGGCGAGCAGTACTTC. Translated: CASSPGQGEGEQYF.

The V gene is TRBV18, the J gene TRBJ1-5; possible D gene TRBD1, 5 bases. Between the trimmed V and J ends, which lost 2 bases and 5 bases, there was a span of 10 bases. Germline V lookup: CDR1 KGHSH, CDR2 LQKENI. This CDR3 region has 14 residues. The CDR3 sequence is CASSPSRVDQPQHF. In DNA form, the CDR3 reads TGTGCCAGCTCACCATCCAGGGTCGATCAGCCCCAGCATTTT.

The V call is TRBV4-3, the J call TRBJ1-4, with D tentatively TRBD1 (5 bases). V dropped 0 bases and J dropped 7 bases, with 12 bases sitting between them. The CDR3 runs 15 residues. Per germline, CDR1 LGHNA and CDR2 YSLEER. The CDR3 bases are TGCGCCAGCAGCCAAGATCGGGGGTATAGTGAAAAACTGTTTTTT. This translates into CASSQDRGYSEKLFF.

This clone occurred a few times. V usage is TRBV2 and J usage is TRBJ1-6; tentative D call: TRBD1 (5 bases). The CDR3 is made up of 14 amino acids. The V and J ends lost 1 base and 9 bases respectively, with 10 bases between them. CDR1 is SNHLY and CDR2 is FYNNEI in the germline V gene. The CDR3 nucleotides read TGTGCCAGCAGTGAAGGCAGGGTGCTTTCACCCCTCCACTTT. Its protein product is CASSEGRVLSPLHF.

The rearrangement joins TRBV5-1 to TRBJ1-6; D not resolved. Germline V gives CDR1 SGHRS, CDR2 YFSETQ. V was cut by 3 bases and J by 6 bases, with 10 bases left in between. The CDR3 has 14 residues. CDR3 bases: TGCGCCAGCAGCTGGAGACGGAGTAATTCACCCCTCCACTTT. Translating it yields CASSWRRSNSPLHF.

The rearrangement links TRBV14 to TRBJ2-1; TRBD1 matches 8 bases. CDR1 is SGHDN and CDR2 is FVKESK in the germline V gene. This CDR3 region has 13 residues. V lost 4 bases and J lost 9; bases outside the gene matches: 5. The CDR3 loop is CASSRQGRSEQFF. The CDR3 nucleotides read TGTGCCAGCAGCCGACAGGGGAGGAGTGAGCAGTTCTTC.

The chain joins TRBV11-2 to TRBJ1-1, with 7 bases aligning to TRBD1. This CDR3 region has 19 residues. After removal of 3 bases from V and 0 bases from J, the junction contained 16 bases not matched to a gene. Germline V gene lookup returns CDR1 SGHAT and CDR2 FQNNGV. The CDR3: CASSFRRIDQGEVNTEAFF. DNA of the CDR3: TGTGCCAGCAGCTTTCGGAGAATAGACCAGGGGGAAGTGAACACTGAAGCTTTCTTT.

This chain links TRBV29-1 with TRBJ1-1; D is uncertain. The CDR3 loop spans 14 amino acids. Germline CDR1 SQVTM, CDR2 ANQGSEA. Trimming took 4 bases from V and 1 from J, leaving 13 bases between them. The CDR3 loop is CSVALSRENTEAFF. CDR3 nucleotide sequence: TGCAGCGTTGCGCTCAGTCGGGAGAACACTGAAGCTTTCTTT.

This chain joins TRBV20-1 and TRBJ2-7, with D tentatively TRBD1 (5 bases). CDR3 length equals 13 residues. Germline CDR1 reads DFQATT; CDR2 reads SNEGSKA (reference sequence). V was clipped by 3 bases and J by 4 bases, with 13 bases between them. The CDR3 region has the DNA TGCAGTGCTAGTTACCAGGGAATATACGAGCAGTACTTC. This sequence encodes CSASYQGIYEQYF.

This sequence joins TRBV28 and TRBJ1-1; a possible D gene is TRBD1 (6 bases). V gave up 5 bases and J gave up 0 bases, with 7 bases separating them. In germline, CDR1 is MDHEN, CDR2 SYDVKM. This CDR3 has 13 amino acids. The CDR3 DNA reads as TGTGCCAGCAGTGAGGGGGTGAACACTGAAGCTTTCTTT. This gives the protein CASSEGVNTEAFF.

The rearrangement uses TRBV5-6 and TRBJ2-5; possible D gene TRBD1, 6 bases. The CDR3 is 14 residues long. V was trimmed by 1 base and J by 2 bases, leaving 9 bases between them. Germline V gene lookup returns CDR1 SGHDT and CDR2 YYEEEE. The CDR3 sequence: CASSLYQGQETQYF. CDR3 nucleotides: TGTGCCAGCAGCTTGTATCAGGGGCAAGAGACCCAGTACTTC.